This TCR beta chain appears in the sequencing data of a study of shared clonotypes between healthy human individuals (dated by TCRdb to about 2020). Context from the whole study: A couple of women and a few men aged 18 to 49 years were included in the cohort. To estimate repertoire size and how much clonotypes are shared between individuals, the study performed deep sequencing of blood TCR repertoires from 4 to 6 healthy adults. Different laboratories and diverse techniques were used to prepare libraries and sequence TCR repertoires, to increase sequencing depth and limit assay-specific biases. Between about 0.94 and 8.9 billion PBMCs per donor were obtained by leukapheresis.

Details on this clone: There is no known antigen for this receptor. Per-base qualities were not stored, and no clone one base away is much larger.

The CDR3 starts with the cysteine, ends with the phenylalanine, and has 15 residues. The entry retains the CDR3 DNA only, 45 bases that are in frame from base 1. CDR1 and CDR2 are drawn from the germline V gene: ENHRY, SYGVKD. A distance of 15 bases separates the germline ends of V and J, which lose 4 bases and 2 bases respectively. Donors were healthy HIV-negative adults with no recently reported acute infections or vaccinations. All donors were Caucasian adults living in Nashville, Tennessee, USA. For unsorted samples, about 90 million PBMCs were counted, and genomic DNA was extracted using the QIAamp DNA Blood Mini kit. Blood was collected by leukapheresis, and PBMCs were isolated by Ficoll-Histopaque density gradient centrifugation and then cryopreserved in liquid nitrogen vapor phase. TCR CDR3 regions were amplified from genomic DNA by multiplex PCR using the deep immunoSEQ assay. For each cell subset, the extracted genomic DNA was distributed evenly across all wells of several immunoSEQ 96-well plates, and each plate served as one replicate. Each replicate PCR for unsorted PBMC received around 330 ng genomic DNA, equal to about 30,000 T cell genomes. Ten immunoSEQ deep assay plates were used to sequence the unsorted PBMC genomic DNA. Purified libraries were quantified with a Qubit 3.0 fluorometer, sized on a Bioanalyzer 2100, and re-quantified with the KAPA Library Quantification kit. Every immunoSEQ 96-well plate was sequenced on a dedicated single-read 150-cycle Illumina NextSeq 550 flow cell. From the authors' description of their analysis: Because the immunoSEQ output held only junctional sequences and lacked quality scores, the filtering could not match the filtering applied to full-length reads. Sequences were annotated with PyIR, a Python wrapper for IgBLAST v1.9, and V/J genes and CDR3 were assigned using IMGT germline references. Any read was removed if the V/J assignment was weak (E-value above 1e-6), the CDR3 was missing, or the read contained stop codons, out-of-frame junctions, or ambiguous translated residues. V3J clonotypes were defined by identical inferred V gene, J gene, and CDR3 amino acid sequence. Percentage overlap between repertoires was calculated by dividing the number of shared unique clonotypes by the size of the smaller repertoire. RTK rarefaction, the Chao1 estimator, and Recon v2.1 estimates of unobserved clonotypes were used to assess repertoire richness. TCRdb carries this immuneACCESS record with in-frame sequences only. Its versions omit some clonotypes, under half of them owing to an unresolved V gene in the studies checked, with the rest unexplained. V, J and clone size are those of that table, while D and trimming were read from the DNA. In this sample the table shows about 480,000 clones, almost 80% of which occur a single time. The ten largest clones capture 9.5% to 15% of the sample.

The research as a whole found: Based on pairwise subsampling, the degree of clonotype sharing among donors was expected to be affected by sequencing depth. Only blood was sampled, and tissue TCR repertoires likely differ from those in blood. The genetic and exposure-history diversity represented was limited by the small number of donors.

The sequenced sample consisted of PBMCs. The chain was built from TRBV10-3 and TRBJ2-7; the best D guess is TRBD1, with 6 bases matching. This receptor was identified in a woman aged 40 to 49 in good health. Some clones in this sample may be carry-over from other donors' samples. The CDR3 in this case is CAISAAGAITYEQYF. The bases are TGTGCCATCAGTGCGGCAGGGGCGATAACCTACGAGCAGTACTTC.